The 25 T cell receptor beta chains reported below all come from one sample, sequenced in a study of T cell responses to AZD1222 COVID-19 vaccine. Assay used: immunoSEQ multiplex PCR; TCRdb lists only in-frame clones, some missing. Of 95,000 to 150,000 clones detected, about 90% appear once; the ten largest clones hold about 2.5%. Sequences were derived from peripheral blood, sampled 28 days after the second AZD1222 dose. The receptors were sampled from an adult who received the AZD1222 COVID-19 vaccine.

The chain employs TRBV9 and TRBJ1-2; TRBD1 matches at 9 bases. V was pared by 0 bases and J by 10 bases, with 4 bases of the junction left unmatched. This CDR3 is 13 amino acids long. Germline V CDR1 and CDR2: SGDLS, YYNGEE. The CDR3 DNA is TGTGCCAGCAGCGTAGGGACAGGGGTTAACTACACCTTC. Its translation is CASSVGTGVNYTF.

J is TRBJ2-3 and V is TRBV9; no reliable D call. This CDR3 is 14 amino acids long. The ends were cut back, 0 bases at V and 6 bases at J, with 11 bases in the middle. Looked up from germline, CDR1 is SGDLS and CDR2 is YYNGEE. The CDR3 bases are TGTGCCAGCAGCGTAGGGCCCGCGCCCGATACGCAGTATTTT. This encodes CASSVGPAPDTQYF.

The chain has TRBV6-6 and TRBJ1-1; TRBD1 aligns across 7 bases. The CDR3 length is 14 residues. CDR1 MNHNY and CDR2 SVGAGI come from the germline V gene (reference sequence). The junction had 4 bases not matched to a gene; V was cut back by 5 bases and J by 1 base. In DNA form, the CDR3 reads TGTGCCAGCAGTACAGGGGAACAGAACACTGAAGCTTTCTTT. It encodes CASSTGEQNTEAFF.

The CDR3 sequence: CASSLAVHGYNEQFF. The CDR3 nucleotides read TGTGCCAGCAGCTTAGCGGTCCACGGCTACAATGAGCAGTTCTTC. The rearrangement links TRBV7-6 to TRBJ2-1; D uncertain. Trimming stripped 0 bases from V and 3 bases from J, with 9 bases between. Germline V lookup: CDR1 SGHVS, CDR2 FNYEAQ. The CDR3 consists of 15 residues.

The gene calls are TRBV7-6 and TRBJ1-1; D is perhaps TRBD1 (5 bases). V lost 2 bases to trimming and J lost 1 base, with 17 bases between them. The CDR3 runs to 17 residues. CDR1 SGHVS and CDR2 FNYEAQ come from the germline V gene. This CDR3 reads CASSLRGDFSGNTEAFF. Here the CDR3 DNA reads TGTGCCAGCAGCTTAAGAGGGGACTTTTCGGGGAACACTGAAGCTTTCTTT.

V usage is TRBV4-3 and J usage is TRBJ2-1; 11 bases line up with TRBD2. J gave up 8 bases and V 2 bases, and 8 bases lay outside the gene matches. The CDR3 consists of 16 residues. Germline V gene lookup returns CDR1 LGHNA and CDR2 YSLEER. The CDR3, as DNA: TGCGCCAGCAGCCAACAAACTAGCGGGGGCAACTATGAGCAGTTCTTC. Translation: CASSQQTSGGNYEQFF.

V is TRBV4-1 and J is TRBJ1-6; 9 nucleotides align to TRBD1. The germline V gene encodes CDR1 MGHRA and CDR2 YSYEKL. J gave up 10 bases and V 3 bases, and 10 bases lay outside the gene matches. The CDR3 loop spans 16 amino acids. The CDR3 spells CASSHGGTGLLSPLHF. In DNA, the CDR3 is TGCGCCAGCAGCCATGGGGGGACAGGGCTCCTGTCACCCCTCCACTTT.

This chain uses TRBV5-6 with TRBJ1-2; 8 bases are a match to TRBD1. Per germline, CDR1 SGHDT and CDR2 YYEEEE. This CDR3 spans 11 amino acids. The V gene end was trimmed by 2 bases and the J gene end by 11 bases; junction bases not matched to a gene: 2. In nucleotides, the CDR3 is TGTGCCAGCAGCTTCGGACAGGGTTACACCTTC. It specifies CASSFGQGYTF.

The genes are TRBV5-4 and TRBJ1-1; TRBD1 might be the D (5 bases). CDR1 is SGHNT and CDR2 is YYREEE in the germline V gene (reference sequence). The germline V and J ends were trimmed by 4 bases and 4 bases, with 11 bases remaining between them. CDR3 length: 13 residues. CDR3 bases: TGTGCCAGCAGCAGCCCAGGGACCACTGAAGCTTTCTTT. Amino acid sequence: CASSSPGTTEAFF. Together with reference TRBV5-4 and TRBJ1-1, the CDR3 gives the full variable domain: ETGVTQSPTHLIKTRGQQVTLRCSSQSGHNTVSWYQQALGQGPQFIFQYYREEENGRGNFPPRFSGLQFPNYSSELNVNALELDDSALYLCASSSPGTTEAFFGQGTRLTVV.

The chain uses TRBV7-9 and TRBJ1-2; tentative D call: TRBD1 (6 bases). The V and J ends lost 5 bases and 5 bases respectively, with 12 bases between them. This CDR3 spans 13 amino acids. CDR1 is SEHNR, CDR2 FQNEAQ, per germline (reference sequence). This CDR3 reads CASSPDRTYGYTF. CDR3 DNA: TGTGCCAGCAGCCCCGACAGGACTTATGGCTACACCTTC.

The chain is built from TRBV27 and TRBJ1-1, with 10 positions matching TRBD1. The V gene end was trimmed by 3 bases and the J gene end by 5 bases; junction bases not matched to a gene: 6. Germline CDR1 reads MNHEY; CDR2 reads SMNVEV (reference sequence). The length of the CDR3 is 15 residues. CDR3 sequence (DNA): TGTGCCAGCAGTTTCCCCGGACAGGGGGTGACTGAAGCTTTCTTT. Translated: CASSFPGQGVTEAFF.

This chain joins TRBV28 and TRBJ1-1; TRBD1 might be the D (6 bases). From germline, CDR1 is MDHEN and CDR2 SYDVKM. The CDR3 has 17 amino acids. V was pared by 5 bases and J by 2 bases, with 21 bases between. CDR3 DNA: TGTGCCAGCAGTCATACTTGGGGACCGGGACAAAACACTGAAGCTTTCTTT. Translation gives CASSHTWGPGQNTEAFF.

The chain is built from TRBV6-5 and TRBJ1-1; 10 nucleotides match TRBD1. V was pared by 6 bases and J by 4 bases, with 2 bases of the junction left unmatched. The CDR3 is made up of 13 amino acids. Germline CDR1 is MNHEY and CDR2 is SVGAGI. The CDR3: CASSRTGGTEAFF. In nucleotides, the CDR3 is TGTGCCAGCAGCCGGACAGGGGGCACTGAAGCTTTCTTT.

This clone was detected only a few times. This sequence joins TRBV4-1 and TRBJ1-2; TRBD1 matches at 7 bases. Unmatched junction bases numbered 3, after V lost 3 bases and J lost 2 bases. This CDR3 has 14 residues. Germline V CDR1 and CDR2: MGHRA, YSYEKL. The CDR3 bases are TGCGCCAGCAGCCACCAACAGGGGAACTATGGCTACACCTTC. It is translated as CASSHQQGNYGYTF.

A word on this clone: The same CDR3 also results from other DNA sequences found in this sample. The chain joins TRBV19 to TRBJ1-2; D perhaps matches TRBD1 (5 bases). The CDR3 contains 15 residues. V was pared by 3 bases and J by 2 bases, with 13 bases between. Germline-derived CDR1 and CDR2 are LNHDA and SQIVND (reference sequence). This CDR3 is CASSIGGTGNYGYTF. In DNA form, the CDR3 reads TGTGCCAGTAGTATCGGGGGGACTGGAAACTATGGCTACACCTTC.

V gene TRBV7-9 combines with J gene TRBJ2-5; D is possibly TRBD2 (6 bases). The CDR3 covers 14 residues. The V end lost 1 base, the J end lost 5 bases, and 11 bases lay between the germline ends. The germline V gene has CDR1 SEHNR and CDR2 FQNEAQ (reference sequence). This CDR3 reads CASSLEAGRETQYF. CDR3 DNA sequence: TGTGCCAGCAGCTTAGAGGCGGGGCGGGAGACCCAGTACTTC. The whole variable domain, remainder taken from reference TRBV7-9 and TRBJ2-5, is DTGVSQNPRHKITKRGQNVTFRCDPISEHNRLYWYRQTLGQGPEFLTYFQNEAQLEKSRLLSDRFSAERPKGSFSTLEIQRTEQGDSAMYLCASSLEAGRETQYFGPGTRLLVL.

CDR3 nucleotides: TGTGCCAGCAGCAACGGGGGCAGCAGCCAGCCCCAGCATTTT. It yields the protein CASSNGGSSQPQHF. This sequence joins TRBV6-2 or TRBV6-3 and TRBJ1-5; tentatively, D is TRBD1 (6 bases). This CDR3 has 14 amino acids. V lost 6 bases, J lost 7 bases, and 16 bases lay in between. Germline lookup yields CDR1 MNHEY and CDR2 SVGEGT.

This chain connects TRBV7-8 to TRBJ2-5; 9 positions agree with TRBD1. The trim removed 5 bases at V and 5 bases at J, leaving 3 bases unmatched. CDR1 SGHVS and CDR2 FQNEAQ come from the germline V gene. The CDR3 loop spans 13 amino acids. In DNA, the CDR3 is TGTGCCAGCAGCGGGGACAGGGTGGAGACCCAGTACTTC. Residues: CASSGDRVETQYF.

This rearrangement joins TRBV29-1 to TRBJ1-1; D ambiguous. This CDR3 spans 12 amino acids. Germline V lookup: CDR1 SQVTM, CDR2 ANQGSEA. V lost 7 bases to trimming and J lost 0 bases, with 9 bases between them. CDR3 sequence reads: CSAKSMNTEAFF. The CDR3 DNA sequence: TGCAGCGCAAAGTCGATGAACACTGAAGCTTTCTTT. Drawing the rest from reference TRBV29-1 and TRBJ1-1, the complete variable domain is SAVISQKPSRDICQRGTSLTIQCQVDSQVTMMFWYRQQPGQSLTLIATANQGSEATYESGFVIDKFPISRPNLTFSTLTVSNMSPEDSSIYLCSAKSMNTEAFFGQGTRLTVV.

For the CDR3, the DNA is TGCAGTGATGGAACTGAAGCTTTCTTT. This translates into CSDGTEAFF. The gene calls are TRBV20-1 and TRBJ1-1; no definite D call. V lost 7 bases and J lost 5, with 5 bases in between. CDR3 size: 9 residues. Germline V lookup: CDR1 DFQATT, CDR2 SNEGSKA (reference sequence).

The gene calls are TRBV28 and TRBJ1-1, with D possibly TRBD1 on 5 matching bases. CDR3 length: 14 residues. The germline CDR1 and CDR2 sequences are MDHEN and SYDVKM. Trimming cost V 5 bases and J 4 bases, with 14 bases left between them. The CDR3 sequence: CASSLTSQGTEAFF. The CDR3 DNA follows: TGTGCCAGCAGTCTCACAAGCCAGGGCACTGAAGCTTTCTTT.

The gene calls are TRBV19 and TRBJ2-2, with 8 bases identical to TRBD1. J lost 7 bases, V lost 6 bases, and 13 bases had no gene match. This CDR3 region has 16 residues. Germline CDR1 LNHDA, CDR2 SQIVND (reference sequence). The CDR3 loop reads CASRIDGQGWIGELFF. The DNA of the CDR3 is TGTGCCAGTAGGATCGACGGACAGGGTTGGATCGGGGAGCTGTTTTTT.

The rearrangement links TRBV12-3 or TRBV12-4 to TRBJ1-2; D possibly corresponds to TRBD1 (5 bases). This CDR3 region has 12 residues. V shed 6 bases and J shed 5 bases, with 10 bases lying between them. The CDR3 reads CASSSGGYGYTF. The DNA for the CDR3 is TGTGCCAGCAGCTCCGGGGGTTATGGCTACACCTTC.

The V gene is TRBV7-2, the J gene TRBJ2-7; the D gene could be TRBD1 or TRBD2 (6 bases each). The V gene's germline CDR1 is SGHTA and CDR2 FQGNSA. The CDR3 loop spans 15 amino acids. Trimming removed 4 bases from V and 5 bases from J, with 18 bases in between. Written as DNA, the CDR3 is TGTGCCAGCAGCTCGGATCCGGGGGCGCGAGACGAGCAGTACTTC. Translation gives CASSSDPGARDEQYF.

The V gene is TRBV12-3 or TRBV12-4, the J gene TRBJ1-1, with D uncertain. The CDR3 runs to 13 residues. Trimming took 3 bases from V and 0 from J, leaving 5 bases between them. The CDR3 region has the DNA TGTGCCAGCAGTTTTCAGATGAACACTGAAGCTTTCTTT. As protein: CASSFQMNTEAFF.